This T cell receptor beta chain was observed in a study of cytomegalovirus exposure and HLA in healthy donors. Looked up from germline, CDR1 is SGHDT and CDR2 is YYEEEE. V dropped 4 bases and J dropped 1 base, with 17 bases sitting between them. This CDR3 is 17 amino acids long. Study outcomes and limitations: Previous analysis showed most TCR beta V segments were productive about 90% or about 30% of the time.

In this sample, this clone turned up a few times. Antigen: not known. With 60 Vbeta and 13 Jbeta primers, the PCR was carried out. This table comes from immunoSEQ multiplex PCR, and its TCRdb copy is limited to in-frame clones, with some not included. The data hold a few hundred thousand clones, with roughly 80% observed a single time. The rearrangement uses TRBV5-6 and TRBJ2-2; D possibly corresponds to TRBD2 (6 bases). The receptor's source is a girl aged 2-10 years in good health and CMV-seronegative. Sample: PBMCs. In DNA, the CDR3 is TGTGCCAGCAGCGATTCCGGGACTTTTCTGAACACCGGGGAGCTGTTTTTT. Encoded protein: CASSDSGTFLNTGELFF.